This T cell receptor (beta chain) was sequenced for a study of blood T cell repertoires in COVID-19. Sequencing used immunoSEQ multiplex PCR; TCRdb keeps in-frame clones, though not all of them. The table shows over 150,000 clones, with more than 80% occurring only once. Germline V gives CDR1 SEHNR, CDR2 FQNEAQ (reference sequence). Losses at the gene ends were 5 bases for V and 11 bases for J; bases not matched to a gene: 10. The CDR3 has 15 residues. Those who participated ranged in age from roughly 18 to 100 years and resided in 24 US areas. Clinical histories supplied by participants themselves formed the basis of cohort assignment.

This TCR came from a middle-aged man who had recovered from COVID-19. The sequenced material came from PBMCs or T cells enriched from blood (not recorded which). This sequence joins TRBV7-9 and TRBJ1-4; TRBD1 aligns across 11 bases. The CDR3 coding sequence is TGTGCCAGCAGCAAGATCGGGACAGGGGGGGAGAAACTGTTTTTT. Its protein is CASSKIGTGGEKLFF.